A few counts support the clone carrying this T cell receptor beta chain. The antigen is not known. TCRdb re-called the reads through MiXCR, storing one row per CDR3 protein. The table records some 350,000 distinct CDR3 sequences, nearly 35% of them present only once. V shed 4 bases, J shed 0 bases, and the junction held 11 bases outside the gene matches. The V gene's germline CDR1 is LGHNA and CDR2 YNFKEQ. This CDR3 region has 20 residues. These data originate in a study of T cell repertoires in cytomegalovirus infection. The overall study: Selected CMV epitopes included recently identified HLA-C-restricted ones as well as well-studied HLA-B-restricted ones. Matching HLA type and CMV infection were both indicated by public TCR beta signatures. The study's findings and limits: CMV carriers with the relevant HLA were identified by cumulative public TCR beta family frequency. Dominating the ex vivo response were TCR beta clonotypes that were CMV-specific and HLA-C-restricted.

This chain links TRBV4-2 with TRBJ2-1; TRBD2 aligns across 14 bases. Specimen: cultured PBMCs, collected from culture after CMV antigen stimulation. The TCR sequence derives from a human donor in good health (CMV status not recorded). Some clones in this sample may be carry-over from other donors' samples. The CDR3 reads CASSPVPGLAGDSSYNEQFF. CDR3 DNA: TGTGCCAGCAGCCCTGTCCCGGGACTAGCGGGGGATAGCTCCTACAATGAGCAGTTCTTC.